The rows below give T cell receptor beta chains drawn from one sample of a study of CD8+CD57+ T cells in acquired aplastic anemia. TCRdb reprocessed the reads with MiXCR, giving one entry per CDR3 protein. The table shows roughly 420,000 distinct CDR3 sequences, with 65% to 75% occurring only once. Sequencing input: sorted CD4+, CD8+, or CD8+CD57+ T cells (not recorded which) from PBMCs. All receptors come from a human donor in good health, serving as a control. The CDR3 runs from the conserved cysteine through the conserved F or W. A D gene is named only where the DNA matches it firmly. Some rows have no size entry. The others give once, few or many, or a class for an expanded clone.

J gene,clone size,D gene,V gene,CDR3 protein,CDR3 DNA
TRBJ2-7,-,TRBD2,TRBV9,CASSVGERGGLYNF,TGTGCCAGCAGCGTAGGGGAGCGGGGGGGCTTATATAACTTC
TRBJ1-2,-,-,TRBV10-2,CASIRWWGEYGYTF,TGCGCCAGCATTAGGTGGTGGGGGGAGTATGGCTACACCTTC
TRBJ2-1,few,-,TRBV14,CASSVGSSNEQFF,TGTGCCAGCAGCGTAGGTAGCAGCAATGAGCAGTTCTTC
TRBJ2-7,-,-,TRBV12-3/TRBV12-4,CASSTSTFRGAYEQYF,TGTGCCAGCAGCACGTCCACTTTTAGGGGGGCCTACGAGCAGTACTTC
TRBJ1-1,many,-,TRBV11-2,CASSFIQTEAFF,TGTGCCAGCAGCTTTATCCAGACTGAAGCTTTCTTT
TRBJ1-6,-,-,TRBV24-1,CATSEDGLAPRPLHF,TGTGCCACCAGTGAGGACGGCCTTGCCCCTAGGCCCCTCCACTTT
TRBJ1-4,-,-,TRBV7-9,CASSLDGGSENLFF,TGTGCCAGCAGCTTGGATGGAGGGAGTGAAAACCTGTTTTTT
TRBJ1-4,-,-,TRBV20-1,CSARDGARNEKLFF,TGCAGTGCTAGAGACGGCGCCCGCAATGAAAAACTGTTTTTT
TRBJ2-1,many,-,TRBV2,CASSPLGPETNEQFF,TGTGCCAGCAGCCCCCTAGGGCCTGAAACCAATGAGCAGTTCTTC
TRBJ1-6,once,TRBD1,TRBV12-3/TRBV12-4,CASGRPGQGSSPLHF,TGTGCCAGCGGCCGACCCGGACAGGGGAGTTCACCCCTCCACTTT
TRBJ1-1,-,TRBD1,TRBV7-2,CASSSRTGNIKHFF,TGTGCCAGCAGCTCCCGGACAGGGAACATTAAACATTTCTTT
TRBJ2-6,many,-,TRBV20-1,CSASLTSSGANVLTF,TGCAGTGCTAGCCTGACTAGCTCTGGGGCCAACGTCCTGACTTTC
TRBJ1-1,-,-,TRBV12-3/TRBV12-4,CASTLSRETEAFF,TGTGCCAGCACGTTATCTAGAGAAACTGAAGCTTTCTTT
TRBJ2-7,-,-,TRBV20-1,CSARGGSGLVEQYF,TGCAGTGCCAGAGGGGGGAGCGGGTTGGTCGAGCAGTACTTC
TRBJ2-1,-,-,TRBV20-1,CSARDRRNPSDYNEQFF,TGCAGTGCTAGAGACCGACGAAACCCTTCAGACTACAATGAGCAGTTCTTC
TRBJ1-3,-,-,TRBV4-3,CAASLSTGNTIYF,TGCGCCGCCAGCCTCTCGACTGGAAACACCATATATTTT
TRBJ2-3,-,-,TRBV11-2,CASSPATGTDTQYF,TGTGCCAGCAGCCCAGCCACAGGCACAGATACGCAGTATTTT
TRBJ2-3,-,TRBD1,TRBV10-3,CASSPPRGGSYTQYF,TGTGCCAGCAGTCCGCCTCGAGGGGGCTCATATACGCAGTATTTT
TRBJ1-6,-,-,TRBV20-1,CSATPGTDKDNSPLHF,TGCAGTGCTACACCTGGCACAGACAAAGATAATTCACCCCTCCACTTT
TRBJ2-5,-,TRBD2,TRBV9,CASSAVTSGGQETQYF,TGTGCCAGCAGCGCCGTGACTAGCGGGGGCCAAGAGACCCAGTACTTC
TRBJ2-1,-,-,TRBV6-5,CASSPYLGEQFF,TGTGCCAGCAGCCCCTACTTAGGCGAGCAGTTCTTC
TRBJ2-7,-,-,TRBV6-1,CASSEWQVVHEQYF,TGTGCCAGCAGTGAGTGGCAGGTGGTACACGAGCAGTACTTC
TRBJ1-2,-,-,TRBV11-2,CASSLYALYGYTF,TGTGCCAGCAGCTTATATGCCCTCTATGGCTACACCTTC
TRBJ2-5,many,-,TRBV18,CASSPQGETQYF,TGTGCCAGCTCACCACAGGGAGAGACCCAGTACTTC
TRBJ2-2,-,-,TRBV15,CASSDGRGGELFF,TGTGCCAGCAGCGACGGGCGGGGTGGGGAGCTGTTTTTT
TRBJ2-7,many,-,TRBV6-1,CASKGMLSSYEQYF,TGTGCCAGCAAAGGGATGCTCAGCTCCTACGAGCAGTACTTC
TRBJ1-2,once,-,TRBV5-8,CASSARRTGGYTF,TGTGCCAGCAGCGCCAGACGGACCGGTGGCTACACCTTC
TRBJ1-4,many,TRBD1,TRBV7-2,CASSRRPPGTDEKLFF,TGTGCCAGCAGCCGTCGCCCCCCAGGGACAGATGAAAAACTGTTTTTT
TRBJ1-4,-,-,TRBV7-3,CASRKGPGFEKLLF,TGTGCCAGCAGAAAAGGGCCCGGGTTTGAGAAACTGCTGTTT
TRBJ1-4,many,-,TRBV3-1,CASSPRVLAATNEKLFF,TGTGCCAGCAGCCCGCGGGTCCTCGCCGCAACTAATGAAAAACTGTTTTTT
TRBJ2-7,many,-,TRBV20-1,CSATDFTYEQYF,TGCAGTGCCACGGACTTTACCTACGAGCAGTACTTC
TRBJ2-1,-,TRBD2,TRBV19,CASSLTSGASSTDTQFF,TGTGCCAGTAGTTTAACTAGCGGGGCCAGTAGCACAGATACGCAGTTCTTC
TRBJ1-5,-,-,TRBV2,CASSQDGGIQPQHF,TGTGCCAGCAGCCAGGACGGTGGTATTCAGCCCCAGCATTTT
TRBJ2-7,-,-,TRBV12-3/TRBV12-4,CASSPGGRGIKNEQYF,TGTGCCAGCAGCCCGGGGGGCAGGGGGATCAAAAACGAGCAGTACTTC
TRBJ1-2,-,TRBD1,TRBV6-5,CASSYIMGTVSYGYTF,TGTGCCAGCAGTTACATTATGGGGACAGTCTCCTACGGCTACACCTTC
TRBJ2-1,many,TRBD1,TRBV5-1,CASSADRANNEQFF,TGCGCCAGCAGCGCCGACAGGGCTAACAATGAGCAGTTCTTC
TRBJ1-6,-,-,TRBV2,CASSLCRGEGGSPLHF,TGTGCCAGCAGCTTGTGCCGGGGCGAAGGGGGGTCACCCCTCCACTTT
TRBJ2-7,many,-,TRBV10-1,CASTRGDSYEQYF,TGCGCCAGCACCAGGGGGGATTCCTACGAGCAGTACTTC
TRBJ2-3,-,-,TRBV9,CASSPGDSATDTKYF,TGTGCCAGCAGCCCAGGGGATTCCGCTACAGATACCAAGTATTTT
TRBJ1-3,-,TRBD1,TRBV19,CASTTGRYEDTIYF,TGTGCCAGTACGACAGGGAGGTATGAAGACACCATATATTTT
TRBJ2-5,-,-,TRBV7-2,CASSDRRETQYF,TGTGCCAGCAGCGATCGACGGGAGACCCAGTACTTC
TRBJ1-4,many,-,TRBV25-1,CASSPRLGEREKLFF,TGTGCCAGCAGTCCCCGTTTAGGGGAGCGGGAAAAACTGTTTTTT